The 28 T cell receptor beta chains below were found in one sample sequenced in a study of human T cells and chemical hapten exposure. As for time point: pre-sensitization, week 0. Treatment described: therapeutic diphenylcyclopropenone sensitization with weekly scalp DPC. TCRdb re-derived calls from the RACE reads in MiXCR, one entry per CDR3 protein. The repertoire holds some 84,000 distinct CDR3 sequences, with 7.5% to 9.5% as singletons. The material sequenced was whole blood, taken in connection with sensitization to the hapten diphenylcyclopropenone (DPC). These receptors originate from a man aged 35 to 55 with alopecia areata. Some clones in this sample may be carry-over from other donors' samples.

The count of this clonotype is one. The rearrangement links TRBV5-6 to TRBJ2-1; tentative D call: TRBD2 (5 bases). V lost 2 bases and J lost 7, with 16 bases in between. The CDR3 has 15 residues. Germline CDR1 and CDR2: SGHDT and YYEEEE. This CDR3 reads CASSFDTSTGNEQFF. CDR3 DNA sequence: TGTGCCAGCAGCTTTGACACAAGTACGGGGAATGAGCAGTTCTTC.

This clonotype was detected only a few times. V is TRBV6-5 and J is TRBJ2-3; D is tentatively TRBD1 or TRBD2 (6 bases each). V lost 6 bases, J lost 0 bases, and 22 bases lay in between. Germline loops: CDR1 MNHEY, CDR2 SVGAGI. This CDR3 is 18 amino acids long. CDR3: CASSPPFRGGQSTDTQYF. Written as DNA, the CDR3 is TGTGCCAGCAGCCCCCCATTTAGGGGAGGACAGAGCACAGATACGCAGTATTTT.

This clonotype was seen more than once but under ten times. This chain uses TRBV29-1 with TRBJ1-1; a weak D match, TRBD1 (6 bases). Germline V lookup: CDR1 SQVTM, CDR2 ANQGSEA. CDR3 length: 14 amino acids. The chain's CDR3 is CSSLGGSGDTEAFF. CDR3 nucleotides: TGCAGTTCACTAGGGGGGAGCGGGGACACTGAAGCTTTCTTT.

The chain links TRBV5-5 to TRBJ2-1; no reliable D call. The CDR3 has 12 residues. Germline lookup yields CDR1 SGHKS and CDR2 YYEKEE (reference sequence). V dropped 4 bases and J dropped 7 bases, with 9 bases sitting between them. The CDR3 coding sequence is TGTGCCAGCAGCCTCATACAAAATGAGCAGTTCTTC. Amino acids: CASSLIQNEQFF.

This clonotype was seen repeatedly, ten times or more. The chain couples TRBV6-2 or TRBV6-3 to TRBJ2-7, with D possibly called TRBD1 or TRBD2 (5 bases each). Trimming took off 4 bases at V and 0 bases at J, with 19 bases between the two ends. The length of the CDR3 is 17 residues. Per the germline V gene, CDR1 is MNHEY and CDR2 is SVGEGT. The CDR3 region has the DNA TGTGCCAGCAGTTCCGGGCCGAGGGACCGAACCTCCTACGAGCAGTACTTC. It specifies CASSSGPRDRTSYEQYF.

The V call is TRBV27, the J call TRBJ2-5; D gene ambiguous. This CDR3 is 13 amino acids long. Germline values: CDR1 MNHEY, CDR2 SMNVEV (reference sequence). V shed 6 bases and J shed 3 bases, with 11 bases lying between them. The CDR3 DNA is TGTGCCAGCAGCCCCCTGTCCGAAGAGACCCAGTACTTC. It yields the protein CASSPLSEETQYF.

V and J are TRBV6-5 and TRBJ2-7; unclear D gene. Germline V gene lookup returns CDR1 MNHEY and CDR2 SVGAGI. Trimming shortened V by 0 bases and J by 6 bases, and 9 bases separated the two germline ends. This CDR3 region has 13 residues. CDR3 DNA sequence: TGTGCCAGCAGTTACTCGAGGACCGGCGAGCAGTACTTC. This translates into CASSYSRTGEQYF.

This clonotype appeared a few times. V and J are TRBV6-6 and TRBJ2-3; D possibly corresponds to TRBD2 (6 bases). The ends were cut back, 5 bases at V and 0 bases at J, with 9 bases in the middle. The CDR3 has 14 amino acids. The germline V gene encodes CDR1 MNHNY and CDR2 SVGAGI (reference sequence). CDR3 DNA sequence: TGTGCCAGCAGTCGACTAGATAGCACAGATACGCAGTATTTT. Its translation is CASSRLDSTDTQYF.

This clonotype was found many times. The chain is built from TRBV4-2 and TRBJ1-6; D not certain. The CDR3 runs to 20 residues. The ends were cut back, 2 bases at V and 0 bases at J, with 20 bases in the middle. Looked up from germline, CDR1 is LGHNA and CDR2 is YNFKEQ. Here the CDR3 DNA reads TGTGCCAGCAGCCAACTTTTAGCGCGACGCTTGAGCTCCTATAATTCACCCCTCCACTTT. Amino acid sequence: CASSQLLARRLSSYNSPLHF.

This clonotype has just a few counts. The chain joins TRBV28 to TRBJ2-7, with 9 bases identical to TRBD2. The ends lost 6 bases at V and 2 bases at J; junction bases unmatched: 5. The CDR3 sequence is 14 residues long. Germline V gives CDR1 MDHEN, CDR2 SYDVKM. CDR3 nucleotides: TGTGCCAGCAGGGGCAGCGGGGGGCCCTACGAGCAGTACTTC. Protein product: CASRGSGGPYEQYF.

This clonotype was seen ten or more times. CDR3 region: CSASREIQCEQYV. In nucleotides, the CDR3 is TGCAGTGCTAGCCGGGAGATACAATGCGAGCAGTACGTC. The rearrangement uses TRBV20-1 and TRBJ2-7, with a possible D match to TRBD2 (6 bases). Between the trimmed V and J ends, which lost 3 bases and 6 bases, there was a span of 15 bases. From germline, CDR1 is DFQATT and CDR2 SNEGSKA (reference sequence). The CDR3 is made up of 13 amino acids.

The chain carries TRBV25-1 and TRBJ2-7, with 8 bases identical to TRBD2. This CDR3 has 12 residues. Germline CDR1 and CDR2: MGHDK and SYGVNS. The V segment lost 7 bases and the J segment 3 bases; nucleotides outside the gene matches: 2. The CDR3 loop reads CASILAGYEQYV. Here the CDR3 DNA reads TGTGCCAGCATCCTAGCGGGCTACGAGCAGTACGTC.

This clonotype appeared a few times. This chain links TRBV6-4 with TRBJ2-3; tentatively, D is TRBD2 (5 bases). Trimming removed 0 bases from V and 0 bases from J, with 13 bases in between. Germline lookup yields CDR1 MRHNA and CDR2 SNTAGT. This CDR3 comprises 17 residues. CDR3 coding DNA: TGTGCCAGCAGTGACTCCTCGACTAAACCGAGCACAGATACGCAGTATTTT. This translates into CASSDSSTKPSTDTQYF.

This clonotype is a singleton in its sample. The V gene is TRBV10-3, the J gene TRBJ2-3; a weak D match, TRBD2 (6 bases). The CDR3 is 15 residues long. Per the germline V gene, CDR1 is ENHRY and CDR2 is SYGVKD. V shed 8 bases and J shed 2 bases, with 17 bases lying between them. CDR3 bases: TGTGCCATCGACAGCCGGGAGTCGATCACAGATACGCAGTATTTT. This sequence encodes CAIDSRESITDTQYF.

This clonotype came up a few times. The rearrangement joins TRBV20-1 to TRBJ2-5; D call uncertain. V lost 5 bases, J lost 5 bases, and 15 bases lay in between. Germline V gene lookup returns CDR1 DFQATT and CDR2 SNEGSKA (reference sequence). This CDR3 contains 13 residues. This CDR3 reads CSAPTSTQETQYF. DNA of the CDR3: TGCAGTGCTCCGACCTCAACTCAGGAGACCCAGTACTTC.

In this sample, this clonotype turned up many times. This rearrangement joins TRBV18 to TRBJ1-2; D possibly corresponds to TRBD1 (5 bases). Between the trimmed V and J ends, which lost 3 bases and 5 bases, there was a span of 13 bases. Looked up from germline, CDR1 is KGHSH and CDR2 is LQKENI. This CDR3 has 14 residues. CDR3 in amino acids: CASSPQGDEYGYTF. The CDR3 coding sequence is TGTGCCAGCTCACCCCAGGGAGACGAGTATGGCTACACCTTC.

This clonotype was seen a handful of times. The genes are TRBV12-3 or TRBV12-4 and TRBJ2-5; no clear D gene. The CDR3 runs 14 residues. The germline V and J ends were trimmed by 6 bases and 1 base, with 12 bases remaining between them. CDR3 bases: TGTGCCAGCAGCTCTTTACCAGGCCAAGAGACCCAGTACTTC. Its translation is CASSSLPGQETQYF.

This clonotype appeared a few times. The chain couples TRBV27 to TRBJ2-7, with D possibly being TRBD1 (6 bases). V was shortened by 0 bases and J by 5 bases, with 11 bases between the two germline ends. Looked up from germline, CDR1 is MNHEY and CDR2 is SMNVEV (reference sequence). The CDR3 is 14 residues long. CDR3 DNA: TGTGCCAGCAGTTTATCGACAGGTGCCGACGAGCAGTACTTC. Its protein product is CASSLSTGADEQYF.

The rearrangement links TRBV3-1 to TRBJ1-2; D not resolved. CDR3 length: 12 amino acids. Germline V lookup: CDR1 LGHDT, CDR2 YNNKEL (reference sequence). The V end was cut by 1 base, the J end by 4 bases, with 4 bases between. Here the CDR3 DNA reads TGTGCCAGCAGCCAAGGGGTCTATGGCTACACCTTC. Its protein is CASSQGVYGYTF.

This chain's CDR3 is CASSQSAGYYEQYF. For the CDR3, the DNA is TGTGCCAGCAGCCAAAGTGCGGGCTACTACGAGCAGTACTTC. This chain links TRBV3-1 with TRBJ2-7; TRBD2 might be the D (5 bases). V dropped 2 bases and J dropped 3 bases, with 11 bases sitting between them. Per germline, CDR1 LGHDT and CDR2 YNNKEL (reference sequence). CDR3 size: 14 residues.

As concerns this clonotype: This sequence may be a read error, since a much larger clone differs from it by one base. J is TRBJ1-1 and V is TRBV29-1; D remains unclear. The CDR3 consists of 13 residues. In germline, CDR1 is SQVTM, CDR2 ANQGSEA. The CDR3 DNA is TGCTGCGTTGATATGAAGGAGAGCACTGAAGCTTTCTTT. Protein: CCVDMKESTEAFF.

As concerns this clonotype: A read error may explain this, as a much larger clone is one base away. The CDR3 loop reads CVSSQDSGQLYEQYF. DNA for the CDR3: TGTGTCAGCAGCCAAGATTCAGGACAACTCTACGAGCAGTACTTC. This chain uses TRBV4-2 with TRBJ2-7; D may be TRBD1 (5 bases). The CDR3 runs 15 residues. Germline lookup yields CDR1 LGHNA and CDR2 YNFKEQ.

This clonotype was detected only a few times. The V gene is TRBV2, the J gene TRBJ2-3; tentatively, D is TRBD1 (5 bases). Germline CDR1 reads SNHLY; CDR2 reads FYNNEI. Deletions cut 6 bases from V and 1 base from J, with 11 bases between. The CDR3 is 14 residues long. CDR3 loop: CASRDKGGTDTQYF. The CDR3 DNA reads TGTGCCAGCAGGGACAAGGGCGGCACAGATACGCAGTATTTT.

This clonotype was observed many times. The J gene is TRBJ2-3, the V gene TRBV28, with 10 nucleotides matching TRBD2. V lost 7 bases and J lost 1; bases outside the gene matches: 8. CDR1 and CDR2 from the germline V gene are MDHEN and SYDVKM. CDR3 length: 16 amino acids. CDR3 DNA sequence: TGTGCCAGCACCCCGTTGGGGACTAGCGGCACAGATACGCAGTATTTT. Encoded protein: CASTPLGTSGTDTQYF. Supplemented by reference TRBV28 and TRBJ2-3, the full variable domain reads DVKVTQSSRYLVKRTGEKVFLECVQDMDHENMFWYRQDPGLGLRLIYFSYDVKMKEKGDIPEGYSVSREKKERFSLILESASTNQTSMYLCASTPLGTSGTDTQYFGPGTRLTVL.

This clonotype came up many times. The rearrangement joins TRBV6-1 to TRBJ1-1, with 11 bases fitting TRBD1. The germline gives CDR1 MNHNS, CDR2 SASEGT. The CDR3 sequence is 13 residues long. J lost 3 bases, V lost 6 bases, and 0 bases had no gene match. CDR3 nucleotides: TGTGCCAGCAGGGGACAGGGGGACACTGAAGCTTTCTTT. Its translation: CASRGQGDTEAFF.

This clonotype was detected ten times or more. The V call is TRBV28, the J call TRBJ2-7, with 8 bases identical to TRBD1. CDR3 length: 15 residues. Trimming took 3 bases from V and 1 from J; bases not matched to a gene: 5. Germline V gives CDR1 MDHEN, CDR2 SYDVKM. Written as DNA, the CDR3 is TGTGCCAGCAGTTTGGACAGGGATGGTTCCTACGAGCAGTACTTC. Its translation: CASSLDRDGSYEQYF.

In its sample, this clonotype was seen a few times. The rearrangement links TRBV12-3 or TRBV12-4 to TRBJ1-2; D possibly corresponds to TRBD1 (5 bases). Trimming removed 7 bases at V and 4 bases at J, with 22 bases between. The CDR3 consists of 16 residues. In DNA, the CDR3 is TGTGCCAGCACTTCCCGGGGGGGAGACTATTCCTATGGCTACACCTTC. Its translation is CASTSRGGDYSYGYTF.

This clonotype occurred a few times. The V call is TRBV7-2, the J call TRBJ2-7; no clear D gene. CDR3 length equals 15 residues. Looked up from germline, CDR1 is SGHTA and CDR2 is FQGNSA. Between the trimmed V and J ends, which lost 0 bases and 3 bases, there was a span of 12 bases. The CDR3: CASSLATALSYEQYF. CDR3 DNA sequence: TGTGCCAGCAGCTTAGCAACCGCCTTGAGCTACGAGCAGTACTTC.